The present T cell receptor (beta chain) was sequenced within a study of cytomegalovirus exposure and HLA in healthy donors (TCRdb year 2017). Turning to the overall study: An earlier analysis of some 500 of the donors reported roughly 300 Gb of sequence data and 100 million to 130 million unique TCR beta sequences from 150 million to 200 million T cells. Around 300 gigabases of sequencing data and roughly 90 million unique TCR sequences were included in an early release covering over 600 HLA-typed donors. Of the 398 genotyped donors, more than 75% were placed in the genetic ancestry cluster associated with self-reported Caucasian donors. The study aimed to test whether signatures of past pathogen exposure could be identified by cataloging public T cell receptors. The study used immunosequencing to profile the T cell repertoires of 666 subjects and linked those repertoires to cytomegalovirus serostatus. In addition to the first cohort of 666 subjects, a separate validation cohort of over 90 different subjects was used. To predict cytomegalovirus infection status, the study brought together high-throughput TCR immunosequencing, statistical association of individual TCRs with disease status, and machine learning. In a later analysis, previously published TCR beta repertoires from 550 to 750 donors were re-analyzed and high-resolution HLA genotyping was added so that TCR occurrence patterns could be studied. Rather than drawing on any new phenotypic data, the later analysis identified candidate immune exposures from TCR beta sequences and the way those sequences occurred across donors. In an earlier analysis of about 590 of the donors, high-throughput TCR beta sequencing was used to judge whether each TCR beta V gene segment behaved as functional or pseudogenic. Alongside the repertoire data, information on donor age, sex, ethnicity and CMV serostatus was compiled. A later genetic analysis took genome-wide SNP genotypes for about 55% of the 666 donors and used that subset as a discovery cohort. Every repertoire in the discovery cohort had been generated on one and the same sequencing platform. HLA typing covered class I and class II loci at four-digit resolution. Typing coverage varied by locus: roughly 629-630 donors for A, B, C, DRB1 and DQB1; roughly 510 for DQA1; more than 600 for DPA1; fewer than 480 for DPB1. About five DR-DQ haplotypes were treated as single units for association and clustering because of strong linkage in the cohort. Among roughly 400 genotyped donors of the cohort, an average of around 250,000 unique TCR beta nucleotide sequences was sequenced per donor, of which about 19% were non-productive. The paper as a whole reports these results and caveats: In an earlier analysis of 587 of the donors, most TCR beta V segments were observed in productive rearrangements about 87% or about 30% of the time, broadly matching IMGT annotations. The 87-base-pair reads could not distinguish some IMGT-functional V segments, including TRBV6-2 and TRBV6-3, so those segments were excluded. In a later analysis, around 15,000 TCR beta sequences were associated with specific HLA alleles at a false discovery rate of 0.05. Correlated functional status among segregating V segments might be attributable to linkage disequilibrium, but an unknown experimental factor could not be ruled out. A later analysis reported that several top co-occurrence clusters appeared linked to parvovirus B19, influenza, CMV and Epstein-Barr virus. The study gave a list of more than 150 TCR beta chains associated with cytomegalovirus. HLA typing was unavailable for some donors at each locus, so association tests used only the typed subset. An association between a missense DCLRE1C variant and V-gene and J-gene trimming of TCR beta chains was found in a later genetic analysis and replicated in an independent cohort. CMV serostatus was the only immune exposure information available for the cohort. Most TCR sequences were seen in very few donors, while some public TCRs were found in many individuals. It was suggested by the authors that the approach could potentially be generalized to other disease states and immunological phenotypes. Sequencing depth was assumed to be roughly uniform across donors in the presence/absence analyses, though that assumption may not hold. In a later analysis, HLA-associated TCR beta chains showed more clonal expansion and lower generation probabilities than non-associated chains that were equally common. When HLA alleles, especially DR and DQ, strongly co-occurred, attributing TCR associations to individual alleles was difficult. A cluster of highly shared sequence variants was judged likely to be a technical artifact of the sequencing pipeline. Compared with the approximately 670-donor mean, donors in an Asian-associated ancestry cluster had fewer N-insertions in productive TCRs, according to a later genetic analysis. A further reported finding was that TCR beta sequences accurately predicted the HLA-A and HLA-B alleles for most subjects in the first cohort. In vitro tests confirmed that a few of the cytomegalovirus-associated TCR beta chains recognize cytomegalovirus antigens. Roughly 15 rarely observed V segments, including chromosome 9 orphons, were excluded from the earlier analysis of a few hundred of the donors because counts were too low. The cohort was sequenced for TCR beta chains only, and without alpha or paired-chain data the features that could be detected were limited. Most CMV-associated TCR beta chains appeared to be HLA-restricted in a later analysis, and the HLA associations seemed to be driven largely by CMV exposure. The classifier was reported to diagnose cytomegalovirus status with high specificity and sensitivity in both the original and validation cohorts. In a later analysis, the rate of TCR association differed among HLA loci, with DRB1 alleles having the most associated TCRs and HLA-C alleles having the fewest.

As concerns this clone: The antigen this receptor binds is unknown. Base qualities are missing; no much larger clone stands one base away.

The germline V gene provides CDR1 SGHTA and CDR2 FQGNSA. The CDR3 runs 11 residues from the cysteine to the phenylalanine. Only the CDR3 part of the read is kept: 33 bases, read in frame from the first base. Relative to germline, V is 5 bases shorter and J is 3 bases shorter, with 2 bases between their ends. The cohort comprised fewer than 750 healthy bone marrow donors. At the time of sampling, all cohort members were nominally healthy, though unrecorded immune exposures were likely present. The donor tested CMV seronegative and was one of the 352 seronegative cohort members. A peripheral blood sample was collected from each donor, and TCR beta sequencing was performed on peripheral blood mononuclear cells. Genomic DNA was extracted from the blood cell samples with the Qiagen DNeasy Blood Extraction Kit. The library was made by the immunoSEQ multiplex PCR assay. For the multiplex PCR, a mixture combining 60 forward primers for TCR Vbeta segments and 13 reverse primers for TCR Jbeta segments was used. Amplification of the CDR3 region of rearranged TCR beta genes was performed with a multiplex PCR assay on genomic DNA. The amplified TCR beta libraries were sequenced on the Illumina HiSeq System as 87-base-pair reads. The paper's processing steps were these. A later analysis tallied tens of millions of unique TCR beta chains across the 666 repertoires, and about 12 million of those chains were shared by two or more donors. Raw reads were error-corrected and collapsed into unique sequences with a nearest-neighbor algorithm that merged closely related sequences to remove PCR and sequencing errors. V, D and J gene segments were assigned by aligning CDR3 sequences to IMGT reference sequences. Each retained sequence needed at least a six-nucleotide match to both a V gene segment and a J gene segment. A rearrangement counted as productive if the CDR3 had no stop codons and remained in frame with V and J, and every other rearrangement counted as non-productive. CDR3 was defined according to IMGT convention as the region running from the second conserved V-encoded cysteine to the conserved J-encoded phenylalanine. The earlier analysis of 450 to 750 of the donors excluded any sequence lacking an unambiguous match to a single V gene segment. An earlier analysis of several hundred of the donors called V segments functional above 56.7% productive rearrangements and segregating when the between-donor standard deviation exceeded 5%. To diagnose cytomegalovirus status from the catalog of TCR beta chain sequences, a statistical classification framework was built. V and J gene assignment, in a later analysis, came from comparing TCR nucleotide sequences with IMGT/GENE-DB human TR gene sequences. A later analysis assigned CDR3 sequences and most-parsimonious VDJ recombination scenarios with the TCRdist pipeline. A later analysis defined each TCR beta chain by its CDR3 amino acid sequence plus V-gene family, and excluded reads lacking a unique V-gene family. As a way to deal with suspected cross-contamination and a sequencing artifact, a later analysis dropped roughly 620 nucleotide sequences that were highly shared and had low generation probability. In a later analysis, a clonal expansion index was calculated for each public chain from normalized within-repertoire ranks of inferred template counts. In a later analysis, generation probabilities were computed using a VDJ recombination model fitted to out-of-frame rearrangements, and the results were checked against IGoR. Hypergeometric tests were used in a later analysis to score TCR-TCR, TCR-HLA and TCR-CMV co-occurrence, with a repertoire-size bias correction applied to the TCR pairs. A later analysis estimated false discovery rates by permuting HLA or CMV assignments 20 times. In a later analysis, co-occurring TCRs were grouped with DBSCAN, and TCRdist sequence similarity was added when clustering was performed within HLA-allele-positive subsets. Repertoires with fewer than 30,000 or more than 120,000 public chains, plus five repertoires with anomalous nucleotide sharing, were excluded from co-occurrence clustering. TCRdb stores this immuneACCESS table with in-frame sequences only. Part of the clones is absent; in the studies checked, under half of the shortfall reflects unresolved V genes, and no reason is known for the rest. V and J calls and clone size are given by that table; D and trimming were obtained from the DNA. Within this sample are around 140,000 clones, with about two thirds of them counted one time only. 1.5% to 2% of the sample is held by the ten biggest clonotypes.

This TCR was recovered from a woman between 18 and 29 years old in good health and CMV-seronegative. The sequenced sample was PBMCs. The sequence joins TRBV7-2 to TRBJ2-1, with no confidently assigned D gene. This receptor has the CDR3 CASSHYNEQFF. The DNA is TGTGCCAGCAGCCACTACAATGAGCAGTTCTTC.